A single sample gave rise to the 6 T cell receptor beta chains below, sequenced in a study of T cell responses to AZD1222 COVID-19 vaccine (TCRdb year 2021). Library preparation employed the immunoSEQ multiplex PCR assay. TCRdb limited this immuneACCESS table to in-frame rearrangements with V and J called. A share of clones is missing; checked studies link under half to unresolved V genes, and the rest is unexplained. The sample table holds 150,000 or so clones, of which 90% to 95% were seen once. In total, the top ten clones hold about 3% of the sample. The time point label of this sample denotes: baseline before first vaccination. The input for sequencing was peripheral blood, taken on day 0 of AZD1222 vaccination. Receptors were obtained from an adult in good health.

The V and J genes are TRBV19 and TRBJ1-2; D possibly corresponds to TRBD1 (5 bases). CDR3 length equals 15 residues. V lost 1 base and J lost 7, with 16 bases in between. Germline V gene sequence: CDR1 LNHDA, CDR2 SQIVND (reference sequence). The CDR3 reads CASSIAGKGHSGYTF. In nucleotides, the CDR3 is TGTGCCAGTAGTATAGCAGGGAAGGGCCATAGTGGCTACACCTTC.

V usage is TRBV27 and J usage is TRBJ2-7; no reliable D call. Germline V gene data show CDR1 as MNHEY and CDR2 as SMNVEV (reference sequence). The CDR3 runs to 14 residues. The V gene lost 6 bases and the J gene lost 0 bases, with 12 bases spanning the gap. Here the CDR3 reads CASSLQSVSYEQYF. In nucleotides, the CDR3 is TGTGCCAGCAGCTTACAGAGTGTCTCCTACGAGCAGTACTTC.

The genes are TRBV7-9 and TRBJ2-1, with D perhaps matching TRBD2 (6 bases). The CDR3 length is 12 residues. V was clipped by 8 bases and J by 6 bases, with 11 bases between them. Germline V CDR1 and CDR2: SEHNR, FQNEAQ (reference sequence). The CDR3 bases are TGTGCCAGCGGAGGGCTCTTCAATGAGCAGTTCTTC. It yields the protein CASGGLFNEQFF.

The gene calls are TRBV11-2 and TRBJ1-3; D not resolved. The CDR3 has 13 amino acids. Germline V gene data show CDR1 as SGHAT and CDR2 as FQNNGV. The V and J ends lost 1 base and 8 bases respectively, with 9 bases between them. DNA of the CDR3: TGTGCCAGCAGCTTAGGGGCAGTGGACACCATATATTTT. It encodes CASSLGAVDTIYF. Combining the CDR3 with reference TRBV11-2 and TRBJ1-3 gives the whole variable domain EAGVAQSPRYKIIEKRQSVAFWCNPISGHATLYWYQQILGQGPKLLIQFQNNGVVDDSQLPKDRFSAERLKGVDSTLKIQPAKLEDSAVYLCASSLGAVDTIYFGEGSWLTVV.

The V gene is TRBV2, the J gene TRBJ1-5, with D possibly TRBD1 on 6 matching bases. The CDR3 runs 16 residues. Trimming removed 7 bases from V and 9 bases from J, with 25 bases in between. Germline V CDR1 and CDR2: SNHLY, FYNNEI. The CDR3: CASTSDRQLYQGPQHF. The CDR3 coding sequence is TGTGCCAGCACTTCCGACAGGCAATTATATCAGGGGCCCCAGCATTTT.

The chain couples TRBV19 to TRBJ2-3; D tentatively fits TRBD1 or TRBD2 (5 bases each). In germline, CDR1 is LNHDA, CDR2 SQIVND (reference sequence). Deletions cut 5 bases from V and 2 bases from J, with 11 bases between. The CDR3 runs 14 residues. In DNA, the CDR3 is TGTGCCAGTAGTCCCTGGGGGACCACAGATACGCAGTATTTT. Protein product: CASSPWGTTDTQYF.